This T cell receptor beta chain was documented in a study of blood T cell repertoires in COVID-19. Study summary: The samples span acute and convalescent COVID-19 from the United States, Italy and Spain.

The sample holds a few counts of this clone. Original handling: It was from reference gene primer amplification that nucleated cell counts were estimated. The assay was immunoSEQ multiplex PCR, and TCRdb's table has in-frame clones only and misses some. That table furnishes V, J and clone size, whereas the DNA furnished D and trimming. The table shows approximately 190,000 clones, with 80% occurring only once. From germline, CDR1 is KGHDR and CDR2 SFDVKD. Between the trimmed V and J ends, which lost 3 bases and 0 bases, there was a span of 12 bases. The CDR3 contains 16 residues. The sample consisted of peripheral blood. This sequence joins TRBV24-1 and TRBJ2-3; no firm D call. This clonotype was sampled from a man aged 55 to 69 with acute or convalescent COVID-19. For the CDR3, the DNA is TGTGCCACCAGTGATCCTTCCCTATCTAGCACAGATACGCAGTATTTT. This codes for CATSDPSLSSTDTQYF.